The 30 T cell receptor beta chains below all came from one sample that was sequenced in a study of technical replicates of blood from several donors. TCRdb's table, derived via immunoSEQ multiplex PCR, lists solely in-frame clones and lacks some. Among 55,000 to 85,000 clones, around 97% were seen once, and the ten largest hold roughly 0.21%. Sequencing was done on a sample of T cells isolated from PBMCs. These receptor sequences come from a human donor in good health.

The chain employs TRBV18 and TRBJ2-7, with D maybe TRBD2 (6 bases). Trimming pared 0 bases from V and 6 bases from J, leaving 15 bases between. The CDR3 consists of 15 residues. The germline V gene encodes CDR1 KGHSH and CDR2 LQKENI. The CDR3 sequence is CASSPPGRRRGEQYF. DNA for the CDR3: TGTGCCAGCTCACCACCGGGACGTCGGCGGGGCGAGCAGTACTTC.

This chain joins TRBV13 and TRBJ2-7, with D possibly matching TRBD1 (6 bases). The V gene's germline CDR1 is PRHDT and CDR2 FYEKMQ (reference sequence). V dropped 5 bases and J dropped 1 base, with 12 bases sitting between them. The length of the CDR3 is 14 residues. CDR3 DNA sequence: TGTGCCAGCAGCCGAACAGGGTTTTCCTACGAGCAGTACTTC. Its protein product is CASSRTGFSYEQYF.

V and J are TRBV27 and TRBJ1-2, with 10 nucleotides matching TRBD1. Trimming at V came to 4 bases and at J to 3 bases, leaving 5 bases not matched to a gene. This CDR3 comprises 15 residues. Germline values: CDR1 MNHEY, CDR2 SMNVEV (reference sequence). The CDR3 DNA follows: TGTGCCAGCAGTTCGGACAGGGGGAGGTACTATGGCTACACCTTC. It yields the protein CASSSDRGRYYGYTF.

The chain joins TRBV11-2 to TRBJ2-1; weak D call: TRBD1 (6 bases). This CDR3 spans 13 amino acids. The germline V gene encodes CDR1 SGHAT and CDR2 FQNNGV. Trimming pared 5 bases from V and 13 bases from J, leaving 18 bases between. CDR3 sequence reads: CASSSLRGRSQFF. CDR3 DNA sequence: TGTGCCAGCAGCAGTCTCAGGGGCAGGTCTCAGTTCTTC. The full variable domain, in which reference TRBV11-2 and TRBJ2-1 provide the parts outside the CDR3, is EAGVAQSPRYKIIEKRQSVAFWCNPISGHATLYWYQQILGQGPKLLIQFQNNGVVDDSQLPKDRFSAERLKGVDSTLKIQPAKLEDSAVYLCASSSLRGRSQFFGPGTRLTVL.

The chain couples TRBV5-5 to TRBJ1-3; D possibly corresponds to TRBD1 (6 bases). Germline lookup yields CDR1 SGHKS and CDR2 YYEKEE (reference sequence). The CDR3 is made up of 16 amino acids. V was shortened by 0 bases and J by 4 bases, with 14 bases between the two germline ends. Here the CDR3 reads CASSLVTGSAGNTIYF. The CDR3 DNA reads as TGTGCCAGCAGCTTGGTCACAGGGTCGGCCGGAAACACCATATATTTT. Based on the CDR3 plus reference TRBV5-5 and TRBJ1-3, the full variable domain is DAGVTQSPTHLIKTRGQQVTLRCSPISGHKSVSWYQQVLGQGPQFIFQYYEKEERGRGNFPDRFSARQFPNYSSELNVNALLLGDSALYLCASSLVTGSAGNTIYFGEGSWLTVV.

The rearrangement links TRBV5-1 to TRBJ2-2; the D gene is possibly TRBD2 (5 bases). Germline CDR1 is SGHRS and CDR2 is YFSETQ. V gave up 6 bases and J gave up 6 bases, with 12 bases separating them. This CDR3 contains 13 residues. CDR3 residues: CASKEDGAGELFF. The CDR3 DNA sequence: TGCGCCAGCAAAGAAGACGGGGCCGGGGAGCTGTTTTTT. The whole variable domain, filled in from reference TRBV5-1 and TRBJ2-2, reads KAGVTQTPRYLIKTRGQQVTLSCSPISGHRSVSWYQQTPGQGLQFLFEYFSETQRNKGNFPGRFSGRQFSNSRSEMNVSTLELGDSALYLCASKEDGAGELFFGEGSRLTVL.

DNA for the CDR3: TGCGCCAGCAGGTTCTCGTTGAACACTGAAGCTTTCTTT. Translating it yields CASRFSLNTEAFF. The chain carries TRBV10-1 and TRBJ1-1; no definite D call. V was trimmed by 6 bases and J by 0 bases, leaving 8 bases between them. This CDR3 spans 13 amino acids. Germline-derived CDR1 and CDR2 are WNHNN and SYGVQD (reference sequence).

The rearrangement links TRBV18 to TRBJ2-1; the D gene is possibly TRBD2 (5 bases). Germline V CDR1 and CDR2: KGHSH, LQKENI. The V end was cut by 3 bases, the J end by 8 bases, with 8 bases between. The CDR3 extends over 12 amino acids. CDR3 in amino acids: CASSPSVDEQFF. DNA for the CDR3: TGTGCCAGCTCACCTAGCGTCGATGAGCAGTTCTTC.

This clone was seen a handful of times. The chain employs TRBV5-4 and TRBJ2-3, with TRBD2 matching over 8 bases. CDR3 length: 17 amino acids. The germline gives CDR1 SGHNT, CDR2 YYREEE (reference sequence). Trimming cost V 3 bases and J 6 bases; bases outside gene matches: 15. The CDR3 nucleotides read TGTGCCAGCAGCTCCGGTGGAGCGGGGGAGACGAGGGATACGCAGTATTTT. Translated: CASSSGGAGETRDTQYF.

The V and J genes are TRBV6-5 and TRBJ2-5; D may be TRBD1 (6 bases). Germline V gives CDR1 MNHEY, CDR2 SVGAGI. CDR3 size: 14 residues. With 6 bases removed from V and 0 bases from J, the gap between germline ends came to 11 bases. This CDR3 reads CASSRRGNQETQYF. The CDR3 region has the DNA TGTGCCAGCAGCCGCAGGGGAAACCAAGAGACCCAGTACTTC.

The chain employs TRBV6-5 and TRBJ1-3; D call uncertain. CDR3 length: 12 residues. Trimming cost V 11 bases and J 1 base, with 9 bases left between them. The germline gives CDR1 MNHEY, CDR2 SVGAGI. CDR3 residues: CAARSSGNTIYF. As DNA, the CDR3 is TGTGCCGCGAGGAGTTCTGGAAACACCATATATTTT.

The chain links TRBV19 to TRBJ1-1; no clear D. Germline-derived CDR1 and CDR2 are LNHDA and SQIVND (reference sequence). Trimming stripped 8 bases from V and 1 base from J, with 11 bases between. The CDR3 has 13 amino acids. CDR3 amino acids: CASSFGRNTEAFF. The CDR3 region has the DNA TGTGCCAGTTCATTTGGGCGGAACACTGAAGCTTTCTTT.

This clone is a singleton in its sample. Here the CDR3 DNA reads TGTGCCAGCAGCTTAGAGGTTGGGATGGGACAGGGTGGCTACACCTTC. This translates into CASSLEVGMGQGGYTF. V and J are TRBV7-8 and TRBJ1-2; 9 nucleotides align to TRBD1. The CDR3 sequence is 16 residues long. V gave up 1 base and J gave up 7 bases; unmatched junction bases: 10. Germline assignment: CDR1 SGHVS and CDR2 FQNEAQ.

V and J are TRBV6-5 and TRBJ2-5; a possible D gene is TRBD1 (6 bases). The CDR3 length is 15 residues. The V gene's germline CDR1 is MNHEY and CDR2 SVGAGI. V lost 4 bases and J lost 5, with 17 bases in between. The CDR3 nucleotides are TGTGCCAGCAGTTTCGGGCAGGGGTTAGGGGAGACCCAGTACTTC. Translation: CASSFGQGLGETQYF.

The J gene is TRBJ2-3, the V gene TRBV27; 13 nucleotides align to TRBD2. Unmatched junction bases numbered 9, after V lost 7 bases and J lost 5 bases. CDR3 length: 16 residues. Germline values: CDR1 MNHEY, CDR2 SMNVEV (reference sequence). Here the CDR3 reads CASTHPGLAGKDTQYF. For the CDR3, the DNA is TGTGCCAGCACCCATCCGGGACTAGCGGGAAAAGATACGCAGTATTTT.

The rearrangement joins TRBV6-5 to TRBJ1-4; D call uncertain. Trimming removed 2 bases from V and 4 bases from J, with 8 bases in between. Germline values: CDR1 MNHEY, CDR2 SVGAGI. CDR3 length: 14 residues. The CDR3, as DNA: TGTGCCAGCAGTTACGGGCTGAGTAATGAAAAACTGTTTTTT. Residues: CASSYGLSNEKLFF.

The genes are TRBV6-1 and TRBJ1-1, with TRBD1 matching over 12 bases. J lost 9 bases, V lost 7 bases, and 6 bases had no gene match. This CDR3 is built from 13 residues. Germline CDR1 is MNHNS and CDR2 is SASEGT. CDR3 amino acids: CASTPGDRGQAFF. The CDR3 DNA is TGTGCCAGCACCCCCGGGGACAGGGGGCAAGCTTTCTTT.

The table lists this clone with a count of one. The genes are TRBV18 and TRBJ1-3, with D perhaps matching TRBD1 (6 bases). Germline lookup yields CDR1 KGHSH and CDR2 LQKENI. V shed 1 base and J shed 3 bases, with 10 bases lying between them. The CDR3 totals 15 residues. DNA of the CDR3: TGTGCCAGCTCACCACAGGACAGCCTTGGAAACACCATATATTTT. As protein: CASSPQDSLGNTIYF.

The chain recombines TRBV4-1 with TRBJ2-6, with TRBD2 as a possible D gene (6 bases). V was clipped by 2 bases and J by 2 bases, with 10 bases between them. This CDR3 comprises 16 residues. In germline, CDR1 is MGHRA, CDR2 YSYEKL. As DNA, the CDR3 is TGCGCCAGCAGCCAAACCGGACTAACTGGGGCCAACGTCCTGACTTTC. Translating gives CASSQTGLTGANVLTF.

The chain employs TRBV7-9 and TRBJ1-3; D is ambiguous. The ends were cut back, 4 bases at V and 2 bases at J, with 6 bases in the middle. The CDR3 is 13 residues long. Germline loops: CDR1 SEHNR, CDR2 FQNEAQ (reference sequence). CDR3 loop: CASSSLPGNTIYF. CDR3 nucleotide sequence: TGTGCCAGCAGCTCCCTACCTGGAAACACCATATATTTT. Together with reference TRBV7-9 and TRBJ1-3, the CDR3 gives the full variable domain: DTGVSQNPRHKITKRGQNVTFRCDPISEHNRLYWYRQTLGQGPEFLTYFQNEAQLEKSRLLSDRFSAERPKGSFSTLEIQRTEQGDSAMYLCASSSLPGNTIYFGEGSWLTVV.

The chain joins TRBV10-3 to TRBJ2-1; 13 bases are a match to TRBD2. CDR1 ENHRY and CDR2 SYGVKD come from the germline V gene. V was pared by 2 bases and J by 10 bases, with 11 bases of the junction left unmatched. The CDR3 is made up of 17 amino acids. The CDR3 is CAISEPPRTSGGSEQFF. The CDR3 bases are TGTGCCATCAGTGAGCCTCCAAGGACTAGCGGGGGTTCGGAGCAGTTCTTC.

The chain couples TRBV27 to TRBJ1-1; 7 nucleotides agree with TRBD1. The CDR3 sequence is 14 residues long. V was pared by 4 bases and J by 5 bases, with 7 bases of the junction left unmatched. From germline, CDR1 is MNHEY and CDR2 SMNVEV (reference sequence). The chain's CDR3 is CASSYDRVRTEAFF. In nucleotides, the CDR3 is TGTGCCAGCAGTTACGACAGGGTGAGGACTGAAGCTTTCTTT.

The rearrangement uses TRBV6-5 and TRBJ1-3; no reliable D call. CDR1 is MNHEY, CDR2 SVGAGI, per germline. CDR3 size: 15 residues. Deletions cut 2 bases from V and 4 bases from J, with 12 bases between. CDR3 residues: CASSYDVRAGNTIYF. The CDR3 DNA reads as TGTGCCAGCAGTTACGATGTCAGAGCGGGAAACACCATATATTTT.

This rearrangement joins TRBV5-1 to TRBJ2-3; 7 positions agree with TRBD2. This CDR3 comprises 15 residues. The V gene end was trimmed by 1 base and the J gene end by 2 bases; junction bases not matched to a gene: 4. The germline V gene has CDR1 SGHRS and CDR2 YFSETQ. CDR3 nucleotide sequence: TGCGCCAGCAGCTTGAGGACTAGTACCACAGATACGCAGTATTTT. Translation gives CASSLRTSTTDTQYF.

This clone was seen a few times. CDR3 bases: TGCGCCAGCAGCCAACCGACAGGGAGGAATGAGCAGTTCTTC. This gives the protein CASSQPTGRNEQFF. The rearrangement links TRBV4-1 to TRBJ2-1, with TRBD1 as a possible D gene (7 bases). There are 14 residues in the CDR3. Per germline, CDR1 MGHRA and CDR2 YSYEKL. The germline V and J ends were trimmed by 2 bases and 7 bases, with 12 bases remaining between them.

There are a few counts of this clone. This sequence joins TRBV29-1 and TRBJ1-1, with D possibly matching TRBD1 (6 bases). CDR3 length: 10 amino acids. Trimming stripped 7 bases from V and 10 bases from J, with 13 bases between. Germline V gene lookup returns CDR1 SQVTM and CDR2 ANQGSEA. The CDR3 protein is CSAVIQGAFF. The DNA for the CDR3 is TGCAGCGCTGTGATACAGGGAGCTTTCTTT.

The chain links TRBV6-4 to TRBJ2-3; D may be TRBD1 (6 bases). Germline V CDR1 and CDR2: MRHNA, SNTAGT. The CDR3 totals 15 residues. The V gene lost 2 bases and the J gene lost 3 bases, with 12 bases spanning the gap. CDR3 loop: CASSDRGHPTDTQYF. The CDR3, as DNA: TGTGCCAGCAGTGACCGGGGACACCCAACAGATACGCAGTATTTT.

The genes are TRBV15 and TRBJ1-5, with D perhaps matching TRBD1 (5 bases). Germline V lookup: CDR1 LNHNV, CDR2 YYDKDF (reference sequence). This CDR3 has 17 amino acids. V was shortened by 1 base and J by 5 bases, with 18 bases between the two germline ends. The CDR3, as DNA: TGTGCCACCAGCAGAGCTCCCCCCAGGGCCGTTGATCAGCCCCAGCATTTT. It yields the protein CATSRAPPRAVDQPQHF.

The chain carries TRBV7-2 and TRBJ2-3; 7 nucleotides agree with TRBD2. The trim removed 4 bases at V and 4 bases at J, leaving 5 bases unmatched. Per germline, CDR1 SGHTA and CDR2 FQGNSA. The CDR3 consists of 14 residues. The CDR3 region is CASSSRLAADTQYF. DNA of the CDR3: TGTGCCAGCAGCTCGCGACTAGCCGCAGATACGCAGTATTTT.

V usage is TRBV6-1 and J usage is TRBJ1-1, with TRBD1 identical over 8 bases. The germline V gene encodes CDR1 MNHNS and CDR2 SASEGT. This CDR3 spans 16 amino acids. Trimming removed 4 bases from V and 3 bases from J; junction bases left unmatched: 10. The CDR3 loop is CASSALDRGHYTEAFF. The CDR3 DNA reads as TGTGCCAGCAGTGCCCTCGACAGGGGACACTACACTGAAGCTTTCTTT.